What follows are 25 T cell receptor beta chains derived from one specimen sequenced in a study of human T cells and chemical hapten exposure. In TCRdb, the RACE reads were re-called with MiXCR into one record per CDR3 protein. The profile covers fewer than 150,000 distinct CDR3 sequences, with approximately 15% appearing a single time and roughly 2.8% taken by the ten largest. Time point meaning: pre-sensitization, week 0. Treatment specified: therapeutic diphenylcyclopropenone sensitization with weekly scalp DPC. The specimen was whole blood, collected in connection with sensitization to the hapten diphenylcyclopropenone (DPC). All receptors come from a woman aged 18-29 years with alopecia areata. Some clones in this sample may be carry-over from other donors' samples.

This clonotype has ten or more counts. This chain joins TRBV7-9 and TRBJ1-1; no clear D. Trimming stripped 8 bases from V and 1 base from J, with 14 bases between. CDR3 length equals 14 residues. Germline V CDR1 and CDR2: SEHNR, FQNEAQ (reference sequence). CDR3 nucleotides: TGTGCCAGCCGCCGCCGGCAGGCGAACACTGAAGCTTTCTTT. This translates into CASRRRQANTEAFF. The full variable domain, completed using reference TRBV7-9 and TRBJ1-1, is DTGVSQNPRHKITKRGQNVTFRCDPISEHNRLYWYRQTLGQGPEFLTYFQNEAQLEKSRLLSDRFSAERPKGSFSTLEIQRTEQGDSAMYLCASRRRQANTEAFFGQGTRLTVV.

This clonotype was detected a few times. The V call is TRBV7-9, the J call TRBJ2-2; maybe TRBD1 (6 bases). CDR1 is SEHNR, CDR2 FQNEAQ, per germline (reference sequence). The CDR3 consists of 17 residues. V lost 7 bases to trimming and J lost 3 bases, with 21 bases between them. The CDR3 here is CASTLGQRGSHTGELFF. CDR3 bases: TGTGCCAGCACCCTCGGACAGAGGGGCTCCCACACCGGGGAGCTGTTTTTT.

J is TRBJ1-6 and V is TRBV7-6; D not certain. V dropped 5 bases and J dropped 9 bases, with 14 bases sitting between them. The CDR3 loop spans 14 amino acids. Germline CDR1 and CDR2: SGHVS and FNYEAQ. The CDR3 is CASSITEDGSPLHF. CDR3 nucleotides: TGTGCCAGCAGCATCACAGAAGACGGTTCACCCCTCCACTTT.

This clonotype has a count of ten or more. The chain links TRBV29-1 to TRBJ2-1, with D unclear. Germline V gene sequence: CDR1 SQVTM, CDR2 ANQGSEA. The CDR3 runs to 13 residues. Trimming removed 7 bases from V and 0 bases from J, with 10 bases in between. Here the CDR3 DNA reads TGCAGCGGCAGGACGAGCTCCTACAATGAGCAGTTCTTC. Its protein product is CSGRTSSYNEQFF.

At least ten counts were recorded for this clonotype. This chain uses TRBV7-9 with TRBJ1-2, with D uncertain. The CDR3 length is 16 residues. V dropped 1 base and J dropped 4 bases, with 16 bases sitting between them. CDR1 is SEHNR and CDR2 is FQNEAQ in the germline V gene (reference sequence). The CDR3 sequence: CASSLEMSGWGYGYTF. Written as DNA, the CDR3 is TGTGCCAGCAGCTTAGAAATGTCGGGATGGGGCTATGGCTACACCTTC.

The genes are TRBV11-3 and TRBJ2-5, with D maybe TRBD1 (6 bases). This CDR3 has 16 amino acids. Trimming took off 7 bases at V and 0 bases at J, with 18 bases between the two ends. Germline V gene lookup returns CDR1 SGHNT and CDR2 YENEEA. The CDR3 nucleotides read TGTGCCAGCATCCAAACGGGACAATTGTACCAAGAGACCCAGTACTTC. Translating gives CASIQTGQLYQETQYF.

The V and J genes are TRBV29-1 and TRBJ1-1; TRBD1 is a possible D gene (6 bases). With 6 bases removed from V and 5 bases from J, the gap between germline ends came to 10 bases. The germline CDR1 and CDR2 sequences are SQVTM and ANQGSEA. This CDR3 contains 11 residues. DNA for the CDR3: TGCAGCGTGCAGGGGAAGACTGAAGCTTTCTTT. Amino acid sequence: CSVQGKTEAFF.

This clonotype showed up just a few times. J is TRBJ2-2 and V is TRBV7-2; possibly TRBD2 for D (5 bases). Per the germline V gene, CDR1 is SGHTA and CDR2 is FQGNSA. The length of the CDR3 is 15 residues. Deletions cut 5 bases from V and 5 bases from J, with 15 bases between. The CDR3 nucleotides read TGTGCCAGCAGCCCACTCCAACGGGGAACCGGGGAGCTGTTTTTT. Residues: CASSPLQRGTGELFF.

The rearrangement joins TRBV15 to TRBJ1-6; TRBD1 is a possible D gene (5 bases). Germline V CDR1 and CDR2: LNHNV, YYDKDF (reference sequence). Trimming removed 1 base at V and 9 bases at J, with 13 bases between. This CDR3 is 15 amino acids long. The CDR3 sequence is CATSRGDREISPLHF. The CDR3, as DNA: TGTGCCACCAGCAGAGGTGACAGAGAAATTTCACCCCTCCACTTT.

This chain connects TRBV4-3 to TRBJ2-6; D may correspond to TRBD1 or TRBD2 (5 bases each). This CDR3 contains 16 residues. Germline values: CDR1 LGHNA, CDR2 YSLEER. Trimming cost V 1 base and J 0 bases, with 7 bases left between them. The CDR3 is CASSQGGGSGANVLTF. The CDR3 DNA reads TGCGCCAGCAGCCAAGGTGGGGGCTCTGGGGCCAACGTCCTGACTTTC.

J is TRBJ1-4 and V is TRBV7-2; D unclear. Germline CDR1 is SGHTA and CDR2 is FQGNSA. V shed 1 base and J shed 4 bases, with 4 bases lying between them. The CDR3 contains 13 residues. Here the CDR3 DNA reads TGTGCCAGCAGCTTAGAAATTAATGAAAAACTGTTTTTT. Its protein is CASSLEINEKLFF.

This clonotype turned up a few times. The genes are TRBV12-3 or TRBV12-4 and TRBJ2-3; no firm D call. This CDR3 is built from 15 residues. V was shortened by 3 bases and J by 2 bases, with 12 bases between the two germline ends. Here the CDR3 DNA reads TGTGCCAGCAGTTTTTCTCTACCCAACACAGATACGCAGTATTTT. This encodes CASSFSLPNTDTQYF.

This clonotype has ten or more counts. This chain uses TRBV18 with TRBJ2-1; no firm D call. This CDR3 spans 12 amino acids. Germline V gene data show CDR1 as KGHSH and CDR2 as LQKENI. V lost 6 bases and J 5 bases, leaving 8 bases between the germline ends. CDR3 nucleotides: TGTGCCAGCTCCCTACGGAACAATGAGCAGTTCTTC. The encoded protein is CASSLRNNEQFF.

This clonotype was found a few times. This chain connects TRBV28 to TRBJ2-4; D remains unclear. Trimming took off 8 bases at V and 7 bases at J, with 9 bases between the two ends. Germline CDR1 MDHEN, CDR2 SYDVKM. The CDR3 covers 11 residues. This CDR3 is CASGFQNIQYF. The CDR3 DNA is TGTGCCAGCGGCTTCCAGAACATTCAGTACTTC.

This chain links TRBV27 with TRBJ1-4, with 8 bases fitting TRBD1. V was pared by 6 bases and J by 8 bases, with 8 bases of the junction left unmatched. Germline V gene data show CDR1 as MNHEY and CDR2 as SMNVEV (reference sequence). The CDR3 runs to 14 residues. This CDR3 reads CASSTTGVYEKLFF. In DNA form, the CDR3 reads TGTGCCAGCAGCACGACAGGGGTCTACGAAAAACTGTTTTTT.

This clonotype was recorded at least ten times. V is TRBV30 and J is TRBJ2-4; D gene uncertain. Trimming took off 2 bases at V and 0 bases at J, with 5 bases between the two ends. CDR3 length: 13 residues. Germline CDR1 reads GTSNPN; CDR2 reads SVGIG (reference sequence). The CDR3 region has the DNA TGTGCCTGGAGTTACCGAGCCAAAAACATTCAGTACTTC. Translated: CAWSYRAKNIQYF.

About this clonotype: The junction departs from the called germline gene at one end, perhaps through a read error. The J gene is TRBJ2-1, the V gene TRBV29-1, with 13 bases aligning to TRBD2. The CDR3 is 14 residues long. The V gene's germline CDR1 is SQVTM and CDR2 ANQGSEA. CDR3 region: CSGRGLAGTNEQLF. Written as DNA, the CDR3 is TGCAGCGGAAGGGGACTAGCGGGGACCAATGAGCAGTTATTC.

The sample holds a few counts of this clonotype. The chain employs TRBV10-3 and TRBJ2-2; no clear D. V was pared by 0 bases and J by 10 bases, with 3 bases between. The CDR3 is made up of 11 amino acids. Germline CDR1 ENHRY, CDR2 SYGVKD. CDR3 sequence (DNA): TGTGCCATCAGTGAGTCGACGGAGCTGTTTTTT. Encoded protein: CAISESTELFF.

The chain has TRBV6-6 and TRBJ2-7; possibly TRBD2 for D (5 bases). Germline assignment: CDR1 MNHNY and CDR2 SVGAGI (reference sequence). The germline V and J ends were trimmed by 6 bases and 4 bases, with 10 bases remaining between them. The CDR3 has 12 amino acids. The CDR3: CASSQRGYEQYF. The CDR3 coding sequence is TGTGCCAGCAGCCAACGAGGGTACGAGCAGTACTTC.

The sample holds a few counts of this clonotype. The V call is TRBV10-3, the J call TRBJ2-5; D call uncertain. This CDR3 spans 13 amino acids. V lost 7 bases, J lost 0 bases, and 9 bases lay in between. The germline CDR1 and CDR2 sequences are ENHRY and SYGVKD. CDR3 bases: TGTGCCATCAAAGCAGAAAACCAAGAGACCCAGTACTTC. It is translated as CAIKAENQETQYF.

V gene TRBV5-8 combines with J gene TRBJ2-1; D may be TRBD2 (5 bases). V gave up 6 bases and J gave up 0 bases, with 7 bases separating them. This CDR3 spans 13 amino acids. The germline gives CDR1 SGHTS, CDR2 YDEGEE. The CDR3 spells CASNLASYNEQFF. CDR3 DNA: TGTGCCAGCAACCTAGCCTCCTACAATGAGCAGTTCTTC.

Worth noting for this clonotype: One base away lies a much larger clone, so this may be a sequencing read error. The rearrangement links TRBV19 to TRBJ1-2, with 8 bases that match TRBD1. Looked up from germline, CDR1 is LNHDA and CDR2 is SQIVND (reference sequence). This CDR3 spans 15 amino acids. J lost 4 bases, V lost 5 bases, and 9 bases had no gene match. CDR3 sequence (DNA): TGTGCCAGTAGTCCCGGACAGGGCCAAGGCTATGGCTACACCTTC. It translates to CASSPGQGQGYGYTF.

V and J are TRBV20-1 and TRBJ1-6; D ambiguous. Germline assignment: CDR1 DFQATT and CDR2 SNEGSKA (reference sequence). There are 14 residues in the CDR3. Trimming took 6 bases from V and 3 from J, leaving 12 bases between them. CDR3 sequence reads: CSAHGGYYNSPLHF. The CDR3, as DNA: TGCAGTGCCCACGGTGGGTACTATAATTCACCCCTCCACTTT.

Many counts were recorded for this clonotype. Written as DNA, the CDR3 is TGTGCCAGCAGCCCAGGGACGTACGTTAATGAAAAACTGTTTTTT. The encoded protein is CASSPGTYVNEKLFF. The chain employs TRBV7-2 and TRBJ1-4; maybe TRBD1 (5 bases). Germline lookup yields CDR1 SGHTA and CDR2 FQGNSA. Trimming left V 5 bases short and J 4 bases short, with 14 bases between. This CDR3 spans 15 amino acids. The variable domain in full, completed from reference TRBV7-2 and TRBJ1-4, reads GAGVSQSPSNKVTEKGKDVELRCDPISGHTALYWYRQSLGQGLEFLIYFQGNSAPDKSGLPSDRFSAERTGGSVSTLTIQRTQQEDSAVYLCASSPGTYVNEKLFFGSGTQLSVL.

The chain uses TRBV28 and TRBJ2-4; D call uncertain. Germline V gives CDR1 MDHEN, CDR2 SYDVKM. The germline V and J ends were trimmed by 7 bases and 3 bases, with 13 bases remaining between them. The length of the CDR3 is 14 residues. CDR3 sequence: CASTRLLGKNIQYF. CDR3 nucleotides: TGTGCCAGCACCCGACTGTTGGGCAAAAACATTCAGTACTTC.